These 23 T cell receptor beta chains share one sample of origin, sequenced in a study of blood T cell repertoires in COVID-19. Measured with immunoSEQ multiplex PCR; TCRdb has only the in-frame clones, and not every one. The repertoire includes 310,000 or so clones, roughly 90% of them detected once, and approximately 9% sits in the top ten. Sample: PBMCs or T cells enriched from blood (not recorded which). All receptors come from a woman between 18 and 30 years old who had recovered from COVID-19.

The gene calls are TRBV15 and TRBJ2-7; a possible D gene is TRBD1 (7 bases). Trimming took off 4 bases at V and 4 bases at J, with 14 bases between the two ends. The CDR3 has 14 residues. CDR1 and CDR2 from the germline V gene are LNHNV and YYDKDF (reference sequence). The CDR3 region has the DNA TGTGCCACCAGCATAGGAGGGGACAGTTACGAGCAGTACTTC. Residues: CATSIGGDSYEQYF.

This chain connects TRBV9 to TRBJ2-7; TRBD2 is a possible D gene (6 bases). The CDR3 is 14 amino acids. V lost 1 base to trimming and J lost 4 bases, with 12 bases between them. The germline V gene encodes CDR1 SGDLS and CDR2 YYNGEE. The CDR3 coding sequence is TGTGCCAGCAGCGTACGATGGGAGGAATACGAGCAGTACTTC. Its protein product is CASSVRWEEYEQYF. The full variable domain, with the rest looked up from reference TRBV9 and TRBJ2-7, is DSGVTQTPKHLITATGQRVTLRCSPRSGDLSVYWYQQSLDQGLQFLIQYYNGEERAKGNILERFSAQQFPDLHSELNLSSLELGDSALYFCASSVRWEEYEQYFGPGTRLTVT.

This chain uses TRBV27 with TRBJ1-6; 9 bases match TRBD1. The CDR3 is made up of 14 amino acids. With 6 bases clipped from V and 7 bases from J, the junction kept 4 bases outside the gene matches. Germline CDR1 is MNHEY and CDR2 is SMNVEV (reference sequence). The CDR3 here is CASSRQGGNSPLHF. For the CDR3, the DNA is TGTGCCAGCAGCCGACAGGGGGGAAATTCACCCCTCCACTTT.

V and J are TRBV11-2 and TRBJ2-3, with D possibly TRBD1 on 6 matching bases. V lost 0 bases and J 2 bases, leaving 9 bases between the germline ends. Germline CDR1 SGHAT, CDR2 FQNNGV. The CDR3 is made up of 15 amino acids. The CDR3 region is CASSLEGADTDTQYF. CDR3 DNA: TGTGCCAGCAGCTTAGAGGGGGCTGACACAGATACGCAGTATTTT.

The chain links TRBV21-1 to TRBJ1-3; the DNA was not used to check the table's D call, TRBD1. TRBV21-1 is annotated as a pseudogene. The CDR3 runs to 19 residues. The CDR3, as DNA: TGTGCCAGCAGCAAAGCCGGACAGGGATTTACGGCTGCCGGAAACACCATATATTTT. Translation: CASSKAGQGFTAAGNTIYF.

This clone was detected only once. The chain links TRBV11-2 to TRBJ1-2; D remains ambiguous. Germline V gene data show CDR1 as SGHAT and CDR2 as FQNNGV. The V and J ends lost 1 base and 8 bases respectively, with 8 bases between them. This CDR3 comprises 12 residues. The CDR3 here is CASSLGGYGYTF. CDR3 nucleotides: TGTGCCAGCAGCTTAGGAGGGTACGGCTACACCTTC.

The chain combines TRBV7-9 with TRBJ1-1; D perhaps matches TRBD1 (5 bases). There are 15 residues in the CDR3. Germline CDR1 SEHNR, CDR2 FQNEAQ (reference sequence). The V gene lost 3 bases and the J gene lost 4 bases, with 15 bases spanning the gap. CDR3 nucleotides: TGTGCCAGCAGCTTTCAAGGGACTGGAGGCACTGAAGCTTTCTTT. It translates to CASSFQGTGGTEAFF.

The V and J genes are TRBV20-1 and TRBJ2-7; D not resolved. Trimming left V 3 bases short and J 0 bases short, with 15 bases between. This CDR3 has 15 residues. CDR1 DFQATT and CDR2 SNEGSKA come from the germline V gene (reference sequence). This CDR3 is CSASGVAGDSYEQYF. As DNA, the CDR3 is TGCAGTGCTAGTGGAGTTGCCGGAGACTCCTACGAGCAGTACTTC.

The chain links TRBV11-3 to TRBJ2-3; TRBD2 is a possible D gene (5 bases). The CDR3 covers 14 residues. Trimming took off 1 base at V and 4 bases at J, with 9 bases between the two ends. Germline CDR1 and CDR2: SGHNT and YENEEA. CDR3 amino acids: CASSLAAGADTQYF. CDR3 DNA sequence: TGTGCCAGCAGCTTAGCGGCCGGGGCAGATACGCAGTATTTT.

The rearrangement links TRBV28 to TRBJ1-1, with a tentative D call TRBD1 (6 bases). This CDR3 region has 16 residues. The germline CDR1 and CDR2 sequences are MDHEN and SYDVKM. V was trimmed by 6 bases and J by 6 bases, leaving 23 bases between them. This CDR3 is CASRVMTGTPRSEAFF. In DNA, the CDR3 is TGTGCCAGCAGAGTTATGACCGGGACACCAAGATCTGAAGCTTTCTTT.

The gene calls are TRBV7-2 and TRBJ1-2; 8 bases match TRBD1. Germline values: CDR1 SGHTA, CDR2 FQGNSA. The trim removed 5 bases at V and 6 bases at J, leaving 11 bases unmatched. This CDR3 has 15 amino acids. Here the CDR3 DNA reads TGTGCCAGCAGCCCCCCCCCGGGACAGGCTAATGGCTACACCTTC. This gives the protein CASSPPPGQANGYTF.

V and J are TRBV4-3 and TRBJ1-3, with 11 bases lining up with TRBD1. Losses at the gene ends were 6 bases for V and 0 bases for J; bases not matched to a gene: 1. Germline V CDR1 and CDR2: LGHNA, YSLEER. This CDR3 has 15 amino acids. This CDR3 is CASRDRGLSGNTIYF. The CDR3 DNA reads as TGCGCCAGCAGGGACAGGGGGCTCTCTGGAAACACCATATATTTT.

This clone showed up just once. The chain uses TRBV30 and TRBJ1-2; TRBD1 aligns across 8 bases. V was clipped by 4 bases and J by 6 bases; unmatched bases: 10. Germline CDR1 GTSNPN, CDR2 SVGIG (reference sequence). The CDR3 extends over 14 amino acids. The CDR3 is CAWNPDRVGHGYTF. The DNA for the CDR3 is TGTGCCTGGAACCCGGACAGGGTTGGACATGGCTACACCTTC. The complete variable domain, with remaining parts taken from reference TRBV30 and TRBJ1-2, reads SQTIHQWPATLVQPVGSPLSLECTVEGTSNPNLYWYRQAAGRGLQLLFYSVGIGQISSEVPQNLSASRPQDRQFILSSKKLLLSDSGFYLCAWNPDRVGHGYTFGSGTRLTVV.

There are a few counts of this clone. This chain links TRBV9 with TRBJ2-1; 8 nucleotides agree with TRBD2. Germline values: CDR1 SGDLS, CDR2 YYNGEE. The CDR3 sequence is 16 residues long. V lost 0 bases to trimming and J lost 0 bases; unmatched junction nucleotides: 2. The CDR3 DNA sequence: TGTGCCAGCAGCGTAGTCGGGAGGGCCTCCTACAATGAGCAGTTCTTC. Translating it yields CASSVVGRASYNEQFF.

The chain couples TRBV4-2 to TRBJ1-1; TRBD1 matches 7 bases. There are 17 residues in the CDR3. The V and J ends lost 0 bases and 1 base, in that order; junction bases with no gene match: 8. CDR1 and CDR2 (germline): LGHNA, YNFKEQ. CDR3 loop: CASSQDRGRSSNTEAFF. The CDR3, as DNA: TGTGCCAGCAGCCAAGATAGGGGGCGGAGTTCGAACACTGAAGCTTTCTTT.

The chain joins TRBV11-2 to TRBJ2-7; 7 bases agree with TRBD1. Trimming at V came to 0 bases and at J to 3 bases, leaving 17 bases not matched to a gene. The length of the CDR3 is 19 residues. CDR1 and CDR2 (germline): SGHAT, FQNNGV. CDR3 sequence: CASSLDVLAGGGMYYEQYF. In DNA form, the CDR3 reads TGTGCCAGCAGCTTAGACGTTTTGGCAGGGGGTGGCATGTACTACGAGCAGTACTTC.

J is TRBJ1-3 and V is TRBV5-1; D gene unclear. The V end was cut by 4 bases, the J end by 8 bases, with 16 bases between. Germline V gene lookup returns CDR1 SGHRS and CDR2 YFSETQ. The CDR3 totals 14 residues. CDR3 region: CASSLEAVEDTIYF. The CDR3 region has the DNA TGCGCCAGCAGCCTGGAGGCTGTAGAGGACACCATATATTTT.

The gene calls are TRBV19 and TRBJ1-6; no clear D gene. Trimming shortened V by 7 bases and J by 1 base, and 8 bases separated the two germline ends. Germline V gene sequence: CDR1 LNHDA, CDR2 SQIVND (reference sequence). The CDR3 sequence is 14 residues long. The chain's CDR3 is CASTPGSYNSPLHF. CDR3 nucleotide sequence: TGTGCCAGTACTCCGGGGTCCTATAATTCACCCCTCCACTTT.

This clone was observed once. V gene TRBV28 combines with J gene TRBJ2-5; 12 positions agree with TRBD2. The CDR3 extends over 15 amino acids. After removal of 6 bases from V and 3 bases from J, the junction contained 5 bases not matched to a gene. CDR1 is MDHEN, CDR2 SYDVKM, per germline. CDR3 region: CASRASGRGEETQYF. The CDR3, as DNA: TGTGCCAGCAGGGCTAGCGGGAGGGGGGAAGAGACCCAGTACTTC.

This clone was seen once. The chain is built from TRBV28 and TRBJ1-6; 9 nucleotides agree with TRBD1. The CDR3 has 13 residues. The V gene end was trimmed by 9 bases and the J gene end by 14 bases; junction bases not matched to a gene: 11. The germline CDR1 and CDR2 sequences are MDHEN and SYDVKM. The CDR3 region is CASEDRGKVSLHF. CDR3 sequence (DNA): TGTGCCAGTGAGGACAGGGGTAAGGTATCCCTCCACTTT.

The chain uses TRBV10-3 and TRBJ2-5; tentative D call: TRBD1 (5 bases). This CDR3 spans 15 amino acids. With 4 bases removed from V and 5 bases from J, the gap between germline ends came to 17 bases. CDR1 is ENHRY and CDR2 is SYGVKD in the germline V gene. In DNA form, the CDR3 reads TGTGCCATCAGTGGAAGAGCAGGGATCAGGGAGACCCAGTACTTC. This translates into CAISGRAGIRETQYF.

V gene TRBV9 combines with J gene TRBJ1-1; D gene unclear. V was clipped by 4 bases and J by 0 bases, with 4 bases between them. The CDR3 runs to 12 residues. Germline lookup yields CDR1 SGDLS and CDR2 YYNGEE. This CDR3 reads CASSQMNTEAFF. CDR3 nucleotides: TGTGCCAGCAGCCAAATGAACACTGAAGCTTTCTTT.

Only one count was recorded for this clone. The chain couples TRBV14 to TRBJ1-1, with D perhaps TRBD1 (5 bases). The V end lost 6 bases, the J end lost 7 bases, and 12 bases lay between the germline ends. Per the germline V gene, CDR1 is SGHDN and CDR2 is FVKESK. The CDR3 consists of 12 residues. CDR3 sequence: CASSAGPVEAFF. The CDR3 DNA is TGTGCCAGCAGTGCAGGGCCTGTTGAAGCTTTCTTT. Full variable domain (rest looked up from reference TRBV14 and TRBJ1-1): EAGVTQFPSHSVIEKGQTVTLRCDPISGHDNLYWYRRVMGKEIKFLLHFVKESKQDESGMPNNRFLAERTGGTYSTLKVQPAELEDSGVYFCASSAGPVEAFFGQGTRLTVV.